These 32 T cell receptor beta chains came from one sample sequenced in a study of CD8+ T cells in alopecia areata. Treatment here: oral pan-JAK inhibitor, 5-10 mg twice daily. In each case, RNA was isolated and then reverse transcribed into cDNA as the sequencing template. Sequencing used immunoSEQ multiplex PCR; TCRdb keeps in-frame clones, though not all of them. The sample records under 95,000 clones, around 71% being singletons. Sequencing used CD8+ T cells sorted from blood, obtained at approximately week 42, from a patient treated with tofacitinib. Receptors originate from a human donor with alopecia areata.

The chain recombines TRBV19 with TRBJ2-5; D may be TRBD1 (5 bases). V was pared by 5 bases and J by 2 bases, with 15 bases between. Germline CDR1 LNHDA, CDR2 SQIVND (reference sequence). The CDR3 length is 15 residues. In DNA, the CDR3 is TGTGCCAGTAGTCCAGTTCGACAGATTCAAGAGACCCAGTACTTC. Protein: CASSPVRQIQETQYF.

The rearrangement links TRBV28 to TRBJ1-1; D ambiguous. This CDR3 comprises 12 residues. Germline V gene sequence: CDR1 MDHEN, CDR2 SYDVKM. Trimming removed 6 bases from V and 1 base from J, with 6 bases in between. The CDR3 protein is CASRDKNTEAFF. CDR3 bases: TGTGCCAGCAGGGATAAGAACACTGAAGCTTTCTTT.

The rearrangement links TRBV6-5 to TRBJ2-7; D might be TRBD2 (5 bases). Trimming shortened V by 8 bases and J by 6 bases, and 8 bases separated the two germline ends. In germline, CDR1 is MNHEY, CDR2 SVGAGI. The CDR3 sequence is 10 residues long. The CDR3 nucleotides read TGTGCCAGCGGACGGGGCGAGCAGTACTTC. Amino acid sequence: CASGRGEQYF.

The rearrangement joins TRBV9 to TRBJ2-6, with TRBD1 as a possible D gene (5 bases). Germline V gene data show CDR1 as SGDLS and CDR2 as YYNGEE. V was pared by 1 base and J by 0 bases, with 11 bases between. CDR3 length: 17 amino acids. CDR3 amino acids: CASSVPKTGSGANVLTF. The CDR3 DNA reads TGTGCCAGCAGCGTACCGAAAACAGGCTCTGGGGCCAACGTCCTGACTTTC.

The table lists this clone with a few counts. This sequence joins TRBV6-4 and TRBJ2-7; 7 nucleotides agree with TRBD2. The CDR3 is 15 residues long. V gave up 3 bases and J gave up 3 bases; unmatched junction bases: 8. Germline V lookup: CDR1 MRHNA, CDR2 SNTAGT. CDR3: CASSESAGELYEQYF. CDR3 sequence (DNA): TGTGCCAGCAGTGAATCGGCGGGGGAACTCTACGAGCAGTACTTC.

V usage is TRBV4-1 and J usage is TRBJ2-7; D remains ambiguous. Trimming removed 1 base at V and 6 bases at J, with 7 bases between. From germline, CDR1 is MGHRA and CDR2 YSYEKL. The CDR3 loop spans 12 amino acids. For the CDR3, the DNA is TGCGCCAGCAGCCAAGGTCTGGGCGAGCAGTACTTC. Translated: CASSQGLGEQYF.

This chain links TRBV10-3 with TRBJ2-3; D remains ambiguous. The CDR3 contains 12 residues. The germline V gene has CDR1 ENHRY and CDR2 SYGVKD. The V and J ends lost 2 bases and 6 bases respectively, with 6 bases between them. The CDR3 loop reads CAISEGSDTQYF. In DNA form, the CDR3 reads TGTGCCATCAGTGAGGGCTCCGATACGCAGTATTTT.

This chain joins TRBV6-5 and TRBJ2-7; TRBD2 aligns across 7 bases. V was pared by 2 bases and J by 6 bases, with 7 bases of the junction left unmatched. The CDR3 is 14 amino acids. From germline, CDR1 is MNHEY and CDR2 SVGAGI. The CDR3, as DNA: TGTGCCAGCAGTTACAGGGAGGGTATTCTCGAGCAGTACTTC. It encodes CASSYREGILEQYF.

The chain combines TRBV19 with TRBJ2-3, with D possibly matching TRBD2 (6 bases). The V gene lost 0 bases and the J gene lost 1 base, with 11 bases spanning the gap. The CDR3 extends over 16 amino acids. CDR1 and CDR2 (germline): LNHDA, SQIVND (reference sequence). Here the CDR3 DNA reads TGTGCCAGTAGTATAGACAGGCCGGGGGGCACAGATACGCAGTATTTT. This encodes CASSIDRPGGTDTQYF.

CDR3 coding DNA: TGTGCCAGCAGCCAAGATGGTGAACCAGTCTATGGCTACACCTTC. Amino acid sequence: CASSQDGEPVYGYTF. The V and J genes are TRBV14 and TRBJ1-2, with D unresolved. V was clipped by 0 bases and J by 4 bases, with 12 bases between them. Germline loops: CDR1 SGHDN, CDR2 FVKESK. The CDR3 contains 15 residues.

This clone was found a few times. CDR3 protein: CAISEASGDTQYF. CDR3 nucleotides: TGTGCCATCAGTGAGGCGTCAGGAGATACGCAGTATTTT. The V gene is TRBV10-3, the J gene TRBJ2-3; no clear D gene. CDR1 and CDR2 (germline): ENHRY, SYGVKD. The CDR3 is made up of 13 amino acids. V was pared by 2 bases and J by 5 bases, with 8 bases between.

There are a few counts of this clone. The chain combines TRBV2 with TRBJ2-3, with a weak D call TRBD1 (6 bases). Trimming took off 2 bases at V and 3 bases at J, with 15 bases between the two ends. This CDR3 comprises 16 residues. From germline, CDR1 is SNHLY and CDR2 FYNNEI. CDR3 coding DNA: TGTGCCAGCAGTGAATCGGGGCAGGGGTGGACAGATACGCAGTATTTT. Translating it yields CASSESGQGWTDTQYF. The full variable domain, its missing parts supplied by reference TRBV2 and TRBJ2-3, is EPEVTQTPSHQVTQMGQEVILRCVPISNHLYFYWYRQILGQKVEFLVSFYNNEISEKSEIFDDQFSVERPDGSNFTLKIRSTKLEDSAMYFCASSESGQGWTDTQYFGPGTRLTVL.

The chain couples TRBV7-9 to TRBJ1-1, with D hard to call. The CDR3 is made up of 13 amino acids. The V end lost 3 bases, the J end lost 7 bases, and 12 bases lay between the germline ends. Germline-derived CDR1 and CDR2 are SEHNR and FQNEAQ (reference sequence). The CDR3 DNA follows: TGTGCCAGCAGCTTCGGAGGGCGAGGTGAAGCTTTCTTT. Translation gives CASSFGGRGEAFF.

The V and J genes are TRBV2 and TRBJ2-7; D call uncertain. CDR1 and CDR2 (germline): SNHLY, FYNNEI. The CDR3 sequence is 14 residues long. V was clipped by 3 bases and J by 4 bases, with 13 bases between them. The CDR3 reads CASSEGGRVYEQYF. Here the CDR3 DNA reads TGTGCCAGCAGTGAGGGCGGACGGGTTTACGAGCAGTACTTC. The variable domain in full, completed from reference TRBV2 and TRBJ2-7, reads EPEVTQTPSHQVTQMGQEVILRCVPISNHLYFYWYRQILGQKVEFLVSFYNNEISEKSEIFDDQFSVERPDGSNFTLKIRSTKLEDSAMYFCASSEGGRVYEQYFGPGTRLTVT.

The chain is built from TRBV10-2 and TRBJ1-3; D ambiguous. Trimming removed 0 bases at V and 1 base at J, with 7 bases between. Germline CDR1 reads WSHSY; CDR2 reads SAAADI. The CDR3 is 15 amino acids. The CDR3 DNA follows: TGCGCCAGCAGTGAGTCTTCTGGGTCTGGAAACACCATATATTTT. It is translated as CASSESSGSGNTIYF.

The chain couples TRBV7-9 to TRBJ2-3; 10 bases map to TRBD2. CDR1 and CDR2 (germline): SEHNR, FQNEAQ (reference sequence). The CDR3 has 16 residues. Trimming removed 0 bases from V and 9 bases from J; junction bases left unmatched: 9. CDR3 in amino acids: CASSLAPSGGAGTQYF. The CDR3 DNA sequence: TGTGCCAGCAGCTTAGCCCCCAGCGGGGGGGCAGGGACGCAGTATTTT.

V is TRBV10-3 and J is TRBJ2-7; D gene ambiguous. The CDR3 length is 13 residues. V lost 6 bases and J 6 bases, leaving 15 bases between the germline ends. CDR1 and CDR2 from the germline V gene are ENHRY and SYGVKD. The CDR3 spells CAIRISQPGEQYF. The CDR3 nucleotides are TGTGCCATCAGAATCTCACAGCCGGGCGAGCAGTACTTC.

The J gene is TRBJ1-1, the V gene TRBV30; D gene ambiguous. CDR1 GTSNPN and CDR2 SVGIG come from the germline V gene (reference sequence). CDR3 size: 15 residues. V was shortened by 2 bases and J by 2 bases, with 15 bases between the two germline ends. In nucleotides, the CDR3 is TGTGCCTGGAGTATCATGCCAAGGGCCAACACTGAAGCTTTCTTT. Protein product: CAWSIMPRANTEAFF.

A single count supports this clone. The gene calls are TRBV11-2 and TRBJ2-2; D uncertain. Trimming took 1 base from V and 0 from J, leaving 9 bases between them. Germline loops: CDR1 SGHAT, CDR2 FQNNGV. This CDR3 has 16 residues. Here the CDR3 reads CASSLGAKANTGELFF. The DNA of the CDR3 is TGTGCCAGCAGCTTAGGCGCGAAAGCGAACACCGGGGAGCTGTTTTTT.

Written as DNA, the CDR3 is TGTGCCTCTATTCCCGGGGCCGGGGAGCTGTTTTTT. Its translation: CASIPGAGELFF. V usage is TRBV6-1 and J usage is TRBJ2-2; D is perhaps TRBD2 (5 bases). The CDR3 is 12 residues long. The germline V gene encodes CDR1 MNHNS and CDR2 SASEGT. The ends were cut back, 11 bases at V and 6 bases at J, with 13 bases in the middle.

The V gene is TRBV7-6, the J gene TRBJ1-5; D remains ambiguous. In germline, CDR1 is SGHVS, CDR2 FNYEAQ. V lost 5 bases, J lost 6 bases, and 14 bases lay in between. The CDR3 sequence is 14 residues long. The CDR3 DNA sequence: TGTGCCAGCAGCCCATCGGGAGTAAGTCAGCCCCAGCATTTT. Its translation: CASSPSGVSQPQHF.

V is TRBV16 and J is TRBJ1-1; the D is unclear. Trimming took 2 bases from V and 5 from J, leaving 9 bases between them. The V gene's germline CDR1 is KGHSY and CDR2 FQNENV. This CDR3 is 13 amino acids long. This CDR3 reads CASSQLNGTEAFF. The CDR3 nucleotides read TGTGCCAGCAGCCAACTAAACGGGACTGAAGCTTTCTTT.

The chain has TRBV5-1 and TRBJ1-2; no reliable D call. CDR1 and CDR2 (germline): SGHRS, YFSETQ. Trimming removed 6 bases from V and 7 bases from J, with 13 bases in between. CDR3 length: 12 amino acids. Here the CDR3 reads CASKATSGGYTF. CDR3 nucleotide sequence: TGCGCCAGCAAGGCTACTTCGGGTGGCTACACCTTC.

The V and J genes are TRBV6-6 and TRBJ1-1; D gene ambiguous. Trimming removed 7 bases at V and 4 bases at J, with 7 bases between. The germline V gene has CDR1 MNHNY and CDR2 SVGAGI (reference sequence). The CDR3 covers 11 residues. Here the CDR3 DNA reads TGTGCCAGCATTGGAGGCACTGAAGCTTTCTTT. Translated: CASIGGTEAFF.

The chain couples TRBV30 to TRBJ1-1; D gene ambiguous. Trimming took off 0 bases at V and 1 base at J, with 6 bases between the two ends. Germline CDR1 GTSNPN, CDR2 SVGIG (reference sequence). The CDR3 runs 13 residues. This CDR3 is CAWSVAENTEAFF. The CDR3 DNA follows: TGTGCCTGGAGTGTTGCGGAGAACACTGAAGCTTTCTTT. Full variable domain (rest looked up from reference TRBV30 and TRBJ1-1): SQTIHQWPATLVQPVGSPLSLECTVEGTSNPNLYWYRQAAGRGLQLLFYSVGIGQISSEVPQNLSASRPQDRQFILSSKKLLLSDSGFYLCAWSVAENTEAFFGQGTRLTVV.

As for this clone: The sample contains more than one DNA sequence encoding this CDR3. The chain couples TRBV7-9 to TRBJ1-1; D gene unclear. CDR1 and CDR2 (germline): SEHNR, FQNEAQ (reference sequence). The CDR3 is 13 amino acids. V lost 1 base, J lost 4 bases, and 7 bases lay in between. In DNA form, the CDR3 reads TGTGCCAGCAGCTTAGGTGGAGGCACTGAAGCTTTCTTT. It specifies CASSLGGGTEAFF.

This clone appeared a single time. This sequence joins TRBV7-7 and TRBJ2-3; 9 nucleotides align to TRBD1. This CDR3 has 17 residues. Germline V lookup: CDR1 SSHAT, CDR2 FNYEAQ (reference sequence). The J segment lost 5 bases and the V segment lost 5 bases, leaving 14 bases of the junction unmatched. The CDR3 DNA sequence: TGTGCCAGCAGCGCATTCGGCGGACAGGGGAAGGGAGATACGCAGTATTTT. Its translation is CASSAFGGQGKGDTQYF.

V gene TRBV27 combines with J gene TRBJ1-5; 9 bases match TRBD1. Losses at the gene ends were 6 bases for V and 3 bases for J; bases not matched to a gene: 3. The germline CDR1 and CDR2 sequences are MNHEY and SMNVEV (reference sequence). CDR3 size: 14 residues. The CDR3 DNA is TGTGCCAGCAGGGACAGGGGTACCAATCAGCCCCAGCATTTT. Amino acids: CASRDRGTNQPQHF.

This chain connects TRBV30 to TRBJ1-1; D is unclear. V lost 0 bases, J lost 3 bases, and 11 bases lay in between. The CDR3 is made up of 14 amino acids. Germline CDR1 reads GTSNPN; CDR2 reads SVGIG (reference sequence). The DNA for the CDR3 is TGTGCCTGGAGTGTACTTGTCGGGGACACTGAAGCTTTCTTT. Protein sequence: CAWSVLVGDTEAFF.

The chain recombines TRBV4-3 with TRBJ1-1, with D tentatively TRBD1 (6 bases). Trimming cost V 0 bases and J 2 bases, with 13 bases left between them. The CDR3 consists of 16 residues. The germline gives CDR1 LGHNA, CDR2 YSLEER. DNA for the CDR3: TGCGCCAGCAGCCAAGATTCTGGGACAATTAACACTGAAGCTTTCTTT. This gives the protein CASSQDSGTINTEAFF.

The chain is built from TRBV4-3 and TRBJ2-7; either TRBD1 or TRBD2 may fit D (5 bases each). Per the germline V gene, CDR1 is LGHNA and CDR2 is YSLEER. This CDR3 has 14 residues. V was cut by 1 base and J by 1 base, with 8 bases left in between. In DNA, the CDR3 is TGCGCCAGCAGCCAAGGCGAGGGGTCCTACGAGCAGTACTTC. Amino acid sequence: CASSQGEGSYEQYF.

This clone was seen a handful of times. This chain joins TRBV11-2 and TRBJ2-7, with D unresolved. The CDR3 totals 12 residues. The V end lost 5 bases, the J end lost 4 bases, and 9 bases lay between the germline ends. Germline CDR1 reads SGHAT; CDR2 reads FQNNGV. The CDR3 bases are TGTGCCAGCAGCCTTAACTCTTACGAGCAGTACTTC. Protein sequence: CASSLNSYEQYF. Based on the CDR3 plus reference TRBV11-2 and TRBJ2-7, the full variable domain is EAGVAQSPRYKIIEKRQSVAFWCNPISGHATLYWYQQILGQGPKLLIQFQNNGVVDDSQLPKDRFSAERLKGVDSTLKIQPAKLEDSAVYLCASSLNSYEQYFGPGTRLTVT.